This T cell receptor (beta chain) stems from a study of T cells after yellow fever vaccination. Each CDR3 protein is one row after TCRdb ran MiXCR on the 5' RACE reads. The table has 200,000 to 250,000 distinct CDR3 sequences, under 3.5% seen once. Germline CDR1 reads SGHAT; CDR2 reads FQNNGV. The ends lost 5 bases at V and 5 bases at J; junction bases unmatched: 9. There are 15 residues in the CDR3. V is TRBV11-2 and J is TRBJ2-5; 9 bases are shared with TRBD1. Sample: CD4+ T cells sorted from PBMCs, taken 10 days after the yellow fever booster vaccination. This receptor was obtained from a man younger than 35 who received the YFV17D yellow fever vaccine. CDR3 DNA: TGTGCCAGCAGCCGCACAGGGGGCGATATGGAGACCCAGTACTTC. As protein: CASSRTGGDMETQYF.